This T cell receptor beta chain appears in the sequencing data of a study of T cells in Graves' hyperthyroidism and ophthalmopathy. The source material, RNA transcripts, was used to amplify TCR beta CDR3 regions. With the HTBI primer set, the TCR CDR3 went through a first round of RT-PCR. TCRdb independently ran MiXCR on the multiplex PCR reads; one entry per CDR3 protein. Of approximately 600,000 distinct CDR3 sequences in the sample, around 14% are singletons; the top ten hold 6.5% to 9%. This CDR3 region has 15 residues. Germline CDR1 and CDR2: ENHRY and SYGVKD. The V gene end was trimmed by 7 bases and the J gene end by 0 bases; junction bases not matched to a gene: 7.

This receptor was taken from a woman aged 18-29 years with Graves' ophthalmopathy. The source material was blood. The chain joins TRBV10-3 to TRBJ2-3; 7 bases fit TRBD1. CDR3 nucleotide sequence: TGTGCCATCAAGATCGGGACAGTTAGCACAGATACGCAGTATTTT. The encoded protein is CAIKIGTVSTDTQYF.